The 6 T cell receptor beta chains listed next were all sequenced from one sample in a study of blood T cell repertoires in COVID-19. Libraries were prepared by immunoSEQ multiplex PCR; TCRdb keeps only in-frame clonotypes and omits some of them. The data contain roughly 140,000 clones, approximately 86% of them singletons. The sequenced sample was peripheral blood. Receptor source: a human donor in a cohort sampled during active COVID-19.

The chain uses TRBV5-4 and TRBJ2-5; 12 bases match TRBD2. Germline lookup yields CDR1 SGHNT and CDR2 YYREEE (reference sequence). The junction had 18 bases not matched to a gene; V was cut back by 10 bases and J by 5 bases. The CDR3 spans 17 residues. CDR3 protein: CAVRPSGGAYRLETQYF. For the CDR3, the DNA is TGTGCCGTACGTCCTAGCGGGGGGGCTTATAGGTTGGAGACCCAGTACTTC.

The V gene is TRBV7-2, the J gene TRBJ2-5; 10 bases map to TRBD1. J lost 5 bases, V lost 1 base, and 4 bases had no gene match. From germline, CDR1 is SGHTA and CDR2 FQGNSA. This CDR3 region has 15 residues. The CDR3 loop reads CASSLGTGGMETQYF. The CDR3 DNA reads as TGTGCCAGCAGCTTAGGGACAGGGGGGATGGAGACCCAGTACTTC.

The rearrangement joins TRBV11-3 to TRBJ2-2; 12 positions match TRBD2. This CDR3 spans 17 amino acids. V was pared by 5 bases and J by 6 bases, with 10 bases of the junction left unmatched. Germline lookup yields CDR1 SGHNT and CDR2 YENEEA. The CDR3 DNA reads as TGTGCCAGCAGCCACGGACTAGCGGGACCTTATGCCGGGGAGCTGTTTTTT. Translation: CASSHGLAGPYAGELFF.

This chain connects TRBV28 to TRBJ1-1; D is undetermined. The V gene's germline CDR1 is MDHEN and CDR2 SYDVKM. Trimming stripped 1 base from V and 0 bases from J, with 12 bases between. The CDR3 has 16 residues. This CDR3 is CASSLLEGRMNTEAFF. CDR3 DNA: TGTGCCAGCAGTTTATTGGAGGGTAGGATGAACACTGAAGCTTTCTTT.

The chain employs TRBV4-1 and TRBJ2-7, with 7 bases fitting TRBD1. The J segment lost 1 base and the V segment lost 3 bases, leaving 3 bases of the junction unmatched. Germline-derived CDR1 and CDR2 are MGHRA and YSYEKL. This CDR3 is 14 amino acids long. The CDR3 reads CASSQPGQSYEQYF. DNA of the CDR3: TGCGCCAGCAGCCAGCCGGGACAGTCCTACGAGCAGTACTTC.

The chain's CDR3 is CTSGGQGWTEAFF. In DNA form, the CDR3 reads TGCACCAGCGGTGGACAGGGATGGACTGAAGCTTTCTTT. V is TRBV1 and J is TRBJ1-1; TRBD1, as called in the table, went unchecked against the DNA. TRBV1 constitutes a pseudogene. The CDR3 length is 13 residues.